The sequence of this T cell receptor beta chain was determined in a study of neurological immune-mediated disorders. General study points: CDR3 amino acid sequences of expanded clones were not shared across subjects, a result suggesting private repertoires in all groups.

This CDR3 has 14 residues. Regarding this clonotype: As yet, its antigen is unknown. One end of the junction is discordant with germline, which a read error may explain.

Template-switch 5'RACE cDNA synthesis added a 10-nucleotide unique molecular identifier. MiXCR was run by TCRdb on the 5' RACE reads, yielding one entry per CDR3 protein. The table includes under 85,000 distinct CDR3 sequences, 13% to 15% detected once. PBMCs numbering 2 million and stored at -80 C yielded the unsorted libraries. The V gene is TRBV12-3 or TRBV12-4, the J gene TRBJ2-7; the D gene could be TRBD1 or TRBD2 (5 bases each). The sample was PBMCs. The TCR originated in a woman between 50 and 59 years old in good health. CDR3 residues: CAISLDWGSNEQYF. Here the CDR3 DNA reads TGTGCCATCAGTTTGGACTGGGGCTCCAACGAGCAGTACTTC.